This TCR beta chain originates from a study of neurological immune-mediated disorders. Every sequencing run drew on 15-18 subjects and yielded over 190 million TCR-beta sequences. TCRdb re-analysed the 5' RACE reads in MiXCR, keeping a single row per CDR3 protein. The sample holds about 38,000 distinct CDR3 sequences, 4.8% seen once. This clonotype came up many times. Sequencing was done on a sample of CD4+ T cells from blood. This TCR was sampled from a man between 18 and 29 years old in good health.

The CDR3 region is CASSFREDTEAFF. The CDR3 bases are TGTGCCAGCAGCTTTAGAGAGGACACTGAAGCTTTCTTT. The rearrangement uses TRBV9 and TRBJ1-1; D is unclear. Per germline, CDR1 SGDLS and CDR2 YYNGEE. The CDR3 is 13 amino acids. V was pared by 4 bases and J by 3 bases, with 10 bases between.